Listed here are 12 T cell receptor beta chains from one sample, sequenced in a study of tumor-infiltrating lymphocytes in primary liver carcinoma. Unsorted bulk tissue (roughly 19-31 mg) underwent RNA and DNA co-extraction. The template, roughly 0.45 ug total RNA, yielded TCR beta cDNA made with a constant-region primer. Sequencing libraries for TCR beta derived from three nested multiplex PCR rounds that used slightly modified ARM-PCR. For about 11 cycles apiece, the opening two PCR rounds ran with TRBV1-TRBV30 forward primers and a C-beta reverse primer. TCRdb itself ran the multiplex PCR reads through MiXCR, one entry per CDR3 protein. The profile shows roughly 200,000 distinct CDR3 sequences, around four fifths of them singletons. The sample taken for sequencing was tumor tissue from primary liver carcinoma. The receptors were gathered from a man aged 40-55 years with primary liver carcinoma and hepatitis B virus infection.

This clonotype appeared once. V gene TRBV5-1 combines with J gene TRBJ2-1; 8 nucleotides line up with TRBD2. This CDR3 spans 14 amino acids. Looked up from germline, CDR1 is SGHRS and CDR2 is YFSETQ. V was pared by 5 bases and J by 8 bases, with 9 bases of the junction left unmatched. The CDR3 nucleotides read TGCGCCAGCAGTTCGGCGGGAGGATATGATGAGCAGTTCTTC. The encoded protein is CASSSAGGYDEQFF.

The genes are TRBV12-3 or TRBV12-4 and TRBJ2-1, with TRBD1 matching 7 bases. The J call is doubtful: the DNA matches TRBJ2-7 better. This CDR3 has 15 amino acids. This chain's CDR3 is CAKRGLGQPYNEQYF. CDR3 in DNA: TGTGCCAAGAGGGGGTTGGGACAGCCATACAATGAGCAGTACTTC.

This clonotype showed up many times. V gene TRBV5-1 combines with J gene TRBJ1-1, with no clear D. Germline CDR1 and CDR2: SGHRS and YFSETQ. V was clipped by 2 bases and J by 5 bases, with 13 bases between them. This CDR3 has 14 amino acids. The CDR3 coding sequence is TGCGCCAGCAGCTTTGGAGTTTCCAGGACTGAAGCTTTCTTT. It codes for CASSFGVSRTEAFF.

The chain couples TRBV19 to TRBJ1-2; TRBD1 aligns across 8 bases. The CDR3 has 14 amino acids. Germline V gives CDR1 LNHDA, CDR2 SQIVND (reference sequence). J was trimmed by 9 bases and V by 3 bases; bases with no gene match: 9. The DNA for the CDR3 is TGTGCCAGTAGTATCCGTTCAAGACAGGGGAGCTACACCTTC. Protein sequence: CASSIRSRQGSYTF. Full variable domain (outside the CDR3, taken from reference TRBV19 and TRBJ1-2): DGGITQSPKYLFRKEGQNVTLSCEQNLNHDAMYWYRQDPGQGLRLIYYSQIVNDFQKGDIAEGYSVSREKKESFPLTVTSAQKNPTAFYLCASSIRSRQGSYTFGSGTRLTVV.

The chain is built from TRBV7-8 and TRBJ1-3; tentatively, D is TRBD1 (5 bases). The CDR3 is 15 residues long. Germline V CDR1 and CDR2: SGHVS, FQNEAQ. V lost 5 bases and J lost 3, with 14 bases in between. The DNA of the CDR3 is TGTGCCAGCAGCCCCTGCAGGGTCGGTGGAAACACCATATATTTT. This codes for CASSPCRVGGNTIYF.

In regard to this clonotype: At one end the junction does not follow the germline gene, possibly because of a read error. The chain combines TRBV6-5 with TRBJ2-5; 8 bases match TRBD2. The CDR3 loop spans 14 amino acids. The germline gives CDR1 MNHEY, CDR2 SVGAGI. Here the CDR3 DNA reads TGTGCCAACAGCTACGCGGGGGGCAAGGAGACCCAATACTTC. Protein: CANSYAGGKETQYF.

The J gene is TRBJ2-7, the V gene TRBV5-4; D is unresolved. V was clipped by 1 base and J by 0 bases, with 8 bases between them. This CDR3 has 14 residues. Germline-derived CDR1 and CDR2 are SGHNT and YYREEE (reference sequence). The CDR3 coding sequence is TGTGCCAGCAGCTTGACCGGTTACTCCTACGAGCAGTACTTC. Its protein is CASSLTGYSYEQYF.

As regards this clonotype: Germline is not matched at one junction end, which may reflect a read error. The chain uses TRBV12-3 or TRBV12-4 and TRBJ2-1, with TRBD2 matching over 9 bases. The CDR3 loop spans 15 amino acids. CDR3 coding DNA: TGTGGCAGCAGTCATAGCGGGAGATACTACAATGAACAGTTCTTC. Translation: CGSSHSGRYYNEQFF.

The chain recombines TRBV28 with TRBJ1-2; a weak D match, TRBD1 (5 bases). From germline, CDR1 is MDHEN and CDR2 SYDVKM. Between the trimmed V and J ends, which lost 5 bases and 3 bases, there was a span of 13 bases. CDR3 size: 14 residues. CDR3 in DNA: TGTGCCAGCAGTGCATTCGGCAGGGACTATGGCTACACCTTC. Translating it yields CASSAFGRDYGYTF.

The J gene is TRBJ2-3, the V gene TRBV4-2, with 7 bases matching TRBD2. The CDR3 consists of 15 residues. V gave up 7 bases and J gave up 3 bases; unmatched junction bases: 10. Germline V gene data show CDR1 as LGHNA and CDR2 as YNFKEQ. The CDR3 loop reads CASNRRTGGTDTQYF. DNA for the CDR3: TGTGCCAGCAATCGAAGGACGGGGGGAACAGATACGCAGTATTTT.

With regard to this clonotype: Sequence at one end of the junction differs from germline and may be a read error. The chain employs TRBV12-3 or TRBV12-4 and TRBJ1-2; D possibly corresponds to TRBD1 (6 bases). The CDR3 contains 15 residues. CDR3: CGSSRTTGFCYDYTF. The CDR3 coding sequence is TGTGGCAGCAGCCGGACCACAGGGTTCTGCTATGACTACACCTTC.

This clonotype has just a few counts. A much more abundant neighbour one base away suggests this may be a read error. The chain combines TRBV6-7 with TRBJ2-7, with no clear D. TRBV6-7 falls under the ORF class, with uncertain function. CDR3 length: 16 amino acids. V lost 5 bases and J lost 2, with 19 bases in between. The CDR3 sequence: CASSKDPRNRAYEQYF. The CDR3 DNA reads TGTGCCAGCAGTAAGGACCCGCGGAACCGGGCCTACGAGCAGTACTTC.